The 23 T cell receptor beta chains reported below all come from one sample, sequenced in a study of shared clonotypes between healthy human individuals. The naive CD8 population came from CD45RO-negative cells selected for CCR7, without terminally differentiated effector memory CD45RA+ cells. Profiled with immunoSEQ multiplex PCR; TCRdb holds only in-frame clones, not every one. Of roughly 590,000 clones listed, nearly 97% were seen once; the top ten hold about 0.11%. Sequenced sample: naive CD8+ T cells sorted from blood. These receptors were taken from a woman aged 25 to 45 in good health.

The chain carries TRBV9 and TRBJ2-1; D might be TRBD2 (6 bases). The CDR3 extends over 14 amino acids. The germline V gene encodes CDR1 SGDLS and CDR2 YYNGEE. V lost 3 bases, J lost 9 bases, and 16 bases lay in between. CDR3 nucleotides: TGTGCCAGCAGCGCTGGGGACTGGCAGGTTGAGCAGTTCTTC. Protein: CASSAGDWQVEQFF. Full variable domain (outside the CDR3, taken from reference TRBV9 and TRBJ2-1): DSGVTQTPKHLITATGQRVTLRCSPRSGDLSVYWYQQSLDQGLQFLIQYYNGEERAKGNILERFSAQQFPDLHSELNLSSLELGDSALYFCASSAGDWQVEQFFGPGTRLTVL.

The chain has TRBV4-1 and TRBJ2-1; TRBD2 matches at 11 bases. The CDR3 is made up of 15 amino acids. The germline gives CDR1 MGHRA, CDR2 YSYEKL. With 0 bases clipped from V and 6 bases from J, the junction kept 1 base outside the gene matches. CDR3 amino acids: CASSQEGTSGNEQFF. The DNA of the CDR3 is TGCGCCAGCAGCCAAGAAGGGACTAGCGGCAATGAGCAGTTCTTC.

The chain links TRBV16 to TRBJ2-1; 8 nucleotides match TRBD2. V trimming: 4 bases; J trimming: 5 bases; junction bases outside the gene matches: 7. Looked up from germline, CDR1 is KGHSY and CDR2 is FQNENV. This CDR3 is built from 15 residues. CDR3 coding DNA: TGTGCCAGCAGCCTCGTCGGACTAGCCGACAATGAGCAGTTCTTC. Translation: CASSLVGLADNEQFF.

This chain uses TRBV28 with TRBJ1-6, with D perhaps TRBD1 (6 bases). The CDR3 runs 12 residues. Germline lookup yields CDR1 MDHEN and CDR2 SYDVKM. The V gene lost 6 bases and the J gene lost 7 bases, with 7 bases spanning the gap. The CDR3 DNA reads as TGTGCCAGCAGACAGGGCAATTCACCCCTCCACTTT. It yields the protein CASRQGNSPLHF.

Only one count was recorded for this clone. The J gene is TRBJ2-7, the V gene TRBV14; D not resolved. Trimming shortened V by 4 bases and J by 1 base, and 14 bases separated the two germline ends. Looked up from germline, CDR1 is SGHDN and CDR2 is FVKESK. The CDR3 contains 15 residues. The DNA of the CDR3 is TGTGCCAGCAGCCGAACTCCGGACCCTTCCTACGAGCAGTACTTC. Residues: CASSRTPDPSYEQYF.

The CDR3 DNA is TGTGCCAGCAGTGGATTGGAACAGGGCACTAAAGAGACCCAGTACTTC. Its protein product is CASSGLEQGTKETQYF. This chain connects TRBV28 to TRBJ2-5; maybe TRBD1 (6 bases). V dropped 5 bases and J dropped 3 bases, with 19 bases sitting between them. Per the germline V gene, CDR1 is MDHEN and CDR2 is SYDVKM. This CDR3 contains 16 residues.

The gene calls are TRBV28 and TRBJ1-3, with D uncertain. The ends were cut back, 5 bases at V and 2 bases at J, with 10 bases in the middle. Germline V gene sequence: CDR1 MDHEN, CDR2 SYDVKM. The CDR3 is made up of 14 amino acids. The CDR3 protein is CASSPLLPGNTIYF. Written as DNA, the CDR3 is TGTGCCAGCAGTCCACTTCTCCCTGGAAACACCATATATTTT.

A single count supports this clone. J is TRBJ1-5 and V is TRBV6-6; no firm D call. V was shortened by 0 bases and J by 7 bases, with 10 bases between the two germline ends. The length of the CDR3 is 14 residues. Germline V gene lookup returns CDR1 MNHNY and CDR2 SVGAGI (reference sequence). The CDR3 sequence: CASSYSGRMQPQHF. The CDR3 DNA reads as TGTGCCAGCAGTTACTCGGGCAGAATGCAGCCCCAGCATTTT.

This rearrangement joins TRBV6-1 to TRBJ2-2; 14 bases match TRBD2. Germline CDR1 MNHNS, CDR2 SASEGT. After removal of 6 bases from V and 7 bases from J, the junction contained 4 bases not matched to a gene. This CDR3 spans 15 amino acids. The CDR3 nucleotides are TGTGCCAGCAGGGGACTAGCGGGAGTTGTCGGGGAGCTGTTTTTT. It yields the protein CASRGLAGVVGELFF.

The chain couples TRBV9 to TRBJ2-5; 9 positions agree with TRBD2. With V trimmed by 7 bases and J by 3 bases, 7 bases remained unmatched. The CDR3 extends over 14 amino acids. In germline, CDR1 is SGDLS, CDR2 YYNGEE. Written as DNA, the CDR3 is TGTGCCAGCTCCTATAGCGGGAGCAAAGAGACCCAGTACTTC. Protein product: CASSYSGSKETQYF.

V is TRBV21-1 and J is TRBJ2-7; TRBD2, the D gene given by the table, was not confirmed from the DNA. TRBV21-1 is a pseudogene segment. The CDR3 has 14 residues. The chain's CDR3 is CASSNPSGTHEQYF. The CDR3 nucleotides are TGTGCCAGCAGCAACCCTAGCGGGACCCACGAGCAGTACTTC.

The gene calls are TRBV19 and TRBJ1-3, with unresolved D. Trimming left V 7 bases short and J 8 bases short, with 15 bases between. The germline gives CDR1 LNHDA, CDR2 SQIVND (reference sequence). The CDR3 sequence is 13 residues long. CDR3: CASIPQVADTIYF. The CDR3 DNA sequence: TGTGCCAGTATCCCACAAGTTGCGGACACCATATATTTT.

This rearrangement joins TRBV7-4 to TRBJ1-5; 7 bases map to TRBD1. CDR1 and CDR2 from the germline V gene are SGHVT and SQSDAQ. CDR3 length: 14 amino acids. V lost 7 bases, J lost 9 bases, and 12 bases stayed unmatched. The CDR3 loop reads CASNVDRSVGPQHF. CDR3 DNA: TGTGCCAGCAACGTGGACAGGTCGGTCGGGCCCCAGCATTTT.

The gene calls are TRBV28 and TRBJ1-5; D is perhaps TRBD1 (5 bases). The germline V gene has CDR1 MDHEN and CDR2 SYDVKM. The CDR3 runs 14 residues. V lost 2 bases and J 4 bases, leaving 9 bases between the germline ends. CDR3 nucleotides: TGTGCCAGCAGTTTAGCGCAGGGAAATCAGCCCCAGCATTTT. The encoded protein is CASSLAQGNQPQHF. Full variable domain (outside the CDR3, taken from reference TRBV28 and TRBJ1-5): DVKVTQSSRYLVKRTGEKVFLECVQDMDHENMFWYRQDPGLGLRLIYFSYDVKMKEKGDIPEGYSVSREKKERFSLILESASTNQTSMYLCASSLAQGNQPQHFGDGTRLSIL.

The genes are TRBV5-5 and TRBJ1-2, with a tentative D call TRBD1 (5 bases). Germline CDR1 and CDR2: SGHKS and YYEKEE (reference sequence). The CDR3 totals 15 residues. The V and J ends lost 1 base and 8 bases respectively, with 18 bases between them. For the CDR3, the DNA is TGTGCCAGCAGCTTGTCGTACGGACATGGGTACGGCTACACCTTC. Its protein product is CASSLSYGHGYGYTF.

This clone was seen a single time. The chain has TRBV27 and TRBJ1-5; D is unresolved. The CDR3 contains 13 residues. Germline CDR1 MNHEY, CDR2 SMNVEV (reference sequence). Between the trimmed V and J ends, which lost 3 bases and 4 bases, there was a span of 7 bases. The CDR3 protein is CASSLVSNQPQHF. CDR3 DNA sequence: TGTGCCAGCAGTTTGGTGTCGAATCAGCCCCAGCATTTT.

The chain uses TRBV5-4 and TRBJ2-7, with D possibly TRBD2 on 7 matching bases. Germline lookup yields CDR1 SGHNT and CDR2 YYREEE (reference sequence). There are 14 residues in the CDR3. The germline V and J ends were trimmed by 2 bases and 3 bases, with 12 bases remaining between them. CDR3 sequence reads: CASSFQGGGYEQYF. In nucleotides, the CDR3 is TGTGCCAGCAGCTTCCAGGGAGGGGGCTACGAGCAGTACTTC. Filled out from reference TRBV5-4 and TRBJ2-7, the complete variable domain reads ETGVTQSPTHLIKTRGQQVTLRCSSQSGHNTVSWYQQALGQGPQFIFQYYREEENGRGNFPPRFSGLQFPNYSSELNVNALELDDSALYLCASSFQGGGYEQYFGPGTRLTVT.

Details on this clone: Other nucleotide sequences in the sample specify the same CDR3. The chain carries TRBV27 and TRBJ2-7; no firm D call. Germline assignment: CDR1 MNHEY and CDR2 SMNVEV (reference sequence). The CDR3 covers 13 residues. V shed 4 bases and J shed 0 bases, with 7 bases lying between them. CDR3 DNA: TGTGCCAGCAGTTCCGGCAGCTCCTACGAGCAGTACTTC. This gives the protein CASSSGSSYEQYF.

This clone was observed once. The V call is TRBV2, the J call TRBJ1-5; D ambiguous. CDR1 is SNHLY, CDR2 FYNNEI, per germline. V was shortened by 6 bases and J by 6 bases, with 15 bases between the two germline ends. The CDR3 totals 14 residues. The CDR3: CASSVGPNGQPQHF. The CDR3 DNA sequence: TGTGCCAGCAGCGTTGGCCCAAACGGTCAGCCCCAGCATTTT.

This clone has only one observation. The CDR3 DNA sequence: TGTGCCAGCAGTCCACAGGCGGGGACTGTATTAAACACCGGGGAGCTGTTTTTT. Translation: CASSPQAGTVLNTGELFF. V is TRBV27 and J is TRBJ2-2; TRBD2 is a possible D gene (6 bases). Germline-derived CDR1 and CDR2 are MNHEY and SMNVEV (reference sequence). V lost 5 bases and J 2 bases, leaving 21 bases between the germline ends. This CDR3 region has 18 residues.

Concerning this clone itself: At one end, the junction sequence differs from germline, possibly due to a read error. This chain joins TRBV4-1 and TRBJ2-7; 10 bases fit TRBD1. This CDR3 contains 13 residues. Germline loops: CDR1 MGHRA, CDR2 YSYEKL. Written as DNA, the CDR3 is TGCGCCAGCAGCCAGACGGGACAGGGGCTCGAGACCTTC. Encoded protein: CASSQTGQGLETF.

The chain carries TRBV28 and TRBJ1-2; D is uncertain. The V end was cut by 2 bases, the J end by 8 bases, with 9 bases between. Per the germline V gene, CDR1 is MDHEN and CDR2 is SYDVKM. The CDR3 contains 12 residues. CDR3 residues: CASSLGSLGYTF. CDR3 nucleotide sequence: TGTGCCAGCAGTTTAGGATCCCTAGGCTACACCTTC.

This chain connects TRBV5-1 to TRBJ2-1, with 12 bases that match TRBD2. Unmatched junction bases numbered 8, after V lost 2 bases and J lost 8 bases. The CDR3 sequence is 16 residues long. Germline assignment: CDR1 SGHRS and CDR2 YFSETQ. CDR3 in DNA: TGCGCCAGCAGCTTTACCGGGACTAGCGGGTTCGATGAGCAGTTCTTC. Amino acids: CASSFTGTSGFDEQFF. The full variable domain, with the rest looked up from reference TRBV5-1 and TRBJ2-1, is KAGVTQTPRYLIKTRGQQVTLSCSPISGHRSVSWYQQTPGQGLQFLFEYFSETQRNKGNFPGRFSGRQFSNSRSEMNVSTLELGDSALYLCASSFTGTSGFDEQFFGPGTRLTVL.